The 4 T cell receptor beta chains below were found in one sample sequenced in a study of blood T cell repertoires in COVID-19. Produced via immunoSEQ multiplex PCR; TCRdb's table is partial and in-frame only. The data hold approximately 270,000 clones, with 80% to 90% observed a single time. The sample taken for sequencing was peripheral blood. These receptors were obtained from a woman between 70 and 85 years old with acute or convalescent COVID-19.

The rearrangement joins TRBV10-3 to TRBJ2-3, with unresolved D. Per germline, CDR1 ENHRY and CDR2 SYGVKD. The CDR3 extends over 13 amino acids. Trimming took 3 bases from V and 10 from J, leaving 14 bases between them. The CDR3 sequence: CAISDEAPPPQYF. In nucleotides, the CDR3 is TGTGCCATCAGTGACGAGGCCCCACCTCCGCAGTATTTT.

The chain is built from TRBV19 and TRBJ1-1; no clear D. The CDR3 sequence is 15 residues long. Germline V gives CDR1 LNHDA, CDR2 SQIVND (reference sequence). The V and J ends lost 4 bases and 0 bases respectively, with 12 bases between them. The CDR3 protein is CASSTGFALNTEAFF. The CDR3 DNA reads TGTGCCAGTAGTACGGGGTTTGCCCTGAACACTGAAGCTTTCTTT.

V usage is TRBV3-1 (or the pseudogene TRBV3-2) and J usage is TRBJ1-5; unclear D gene. The CDR3 sequence is 13 residues long. Germline V gene lookup returns CDR1 LGHDT and CDR2 YNNKEL (reference sequence). Trimming left V 1 base short and J 7 bases short, with 8 bases between. CDR3 coding DNA: TGTGCCAGCAGCCAAGGGAGGGCGCAGCCCCAGCATTTT. It translates to CASSQGRAQPQHF.

The chain links TRBV6-5 to TRBJ2-5, with 8 bases aligning to TRBD2. The V segment lost 8 bases and the J segment 1 base; nucleotides outside the gene matches: 9. In germline, CDR1 is MNHEY, CDR2 SVGAGI. CDR3 length: 15 amino acids. The DNA for the CDR3 is TGTGCCAGCGCTCGGGCGGGGGGCCCCCAAGAGACCCAGTACTTC. It encodes CASARAGGPQETQYF.